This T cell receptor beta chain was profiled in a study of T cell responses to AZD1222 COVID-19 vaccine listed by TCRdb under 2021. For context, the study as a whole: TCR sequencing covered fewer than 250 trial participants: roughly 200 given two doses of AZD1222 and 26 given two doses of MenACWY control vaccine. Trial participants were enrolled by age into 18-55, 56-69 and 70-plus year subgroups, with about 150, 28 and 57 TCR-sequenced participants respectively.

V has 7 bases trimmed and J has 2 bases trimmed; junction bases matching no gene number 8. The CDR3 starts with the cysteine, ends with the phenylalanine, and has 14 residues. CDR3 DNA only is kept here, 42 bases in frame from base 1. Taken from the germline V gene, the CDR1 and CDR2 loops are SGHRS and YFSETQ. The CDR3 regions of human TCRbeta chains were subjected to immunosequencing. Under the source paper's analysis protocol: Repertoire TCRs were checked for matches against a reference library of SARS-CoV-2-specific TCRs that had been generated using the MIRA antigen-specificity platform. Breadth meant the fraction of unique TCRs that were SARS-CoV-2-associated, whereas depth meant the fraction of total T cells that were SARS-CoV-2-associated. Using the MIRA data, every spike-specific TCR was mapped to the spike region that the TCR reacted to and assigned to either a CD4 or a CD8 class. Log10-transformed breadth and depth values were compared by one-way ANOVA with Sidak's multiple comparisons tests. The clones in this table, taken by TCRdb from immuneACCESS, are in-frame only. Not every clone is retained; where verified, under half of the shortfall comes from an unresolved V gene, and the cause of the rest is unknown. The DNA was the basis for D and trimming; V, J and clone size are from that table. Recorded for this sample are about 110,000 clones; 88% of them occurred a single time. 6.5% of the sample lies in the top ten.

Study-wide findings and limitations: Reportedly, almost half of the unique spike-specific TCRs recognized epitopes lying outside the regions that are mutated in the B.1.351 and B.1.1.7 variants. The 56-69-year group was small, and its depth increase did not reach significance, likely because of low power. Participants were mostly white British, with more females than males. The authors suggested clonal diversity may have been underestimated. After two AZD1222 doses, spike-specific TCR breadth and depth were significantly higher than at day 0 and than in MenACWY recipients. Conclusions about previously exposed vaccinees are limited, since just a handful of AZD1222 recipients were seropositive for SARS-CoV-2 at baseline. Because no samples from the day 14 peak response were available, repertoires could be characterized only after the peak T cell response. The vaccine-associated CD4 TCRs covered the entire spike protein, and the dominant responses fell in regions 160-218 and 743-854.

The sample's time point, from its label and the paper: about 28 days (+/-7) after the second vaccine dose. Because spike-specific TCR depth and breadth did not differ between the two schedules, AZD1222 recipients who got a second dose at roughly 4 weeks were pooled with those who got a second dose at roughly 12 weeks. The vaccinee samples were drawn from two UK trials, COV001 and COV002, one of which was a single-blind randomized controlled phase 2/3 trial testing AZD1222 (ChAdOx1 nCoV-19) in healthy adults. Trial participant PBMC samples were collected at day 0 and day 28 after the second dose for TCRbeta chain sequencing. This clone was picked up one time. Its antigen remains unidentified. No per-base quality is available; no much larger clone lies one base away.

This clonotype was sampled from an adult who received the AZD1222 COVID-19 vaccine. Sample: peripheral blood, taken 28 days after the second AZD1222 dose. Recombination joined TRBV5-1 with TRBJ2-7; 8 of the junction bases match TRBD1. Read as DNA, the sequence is TGCGCCAGCGCACCGGACAGGGCCCCCTACGAGCAGTACTTC. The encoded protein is CASAPDRAPYEQYF.